One sample yielded the 21 T cell receptor beta chains listed below, sequenced in a study of T cell clones after liver transplantation. Clones were sequenced by immunoSEQ multiplex PCR, and TCRdb holds only the in-frame ones, with some missing. The repertoire holds roughly 19,000 clones, with roughly 80% as singletons. The sequencing here drew on CD8+ T cells from blood, taken around 54 months after liver transplant. These receptors were collected from a human patient who received a liver transplant. These T cells may partly come from the graft donor.

This chain joins TRBV7-2 and TRBJ1-4, with unresolved D. The CDR3 has 16 amino acids. V dropped 1 base and J dropped 7 bases, with 16 bases sitting between them. Germline assignment: CDR1 SGHTA and CDR2 FQGNSA. CDR3 protein: CASSLGEAWISEKLFF. CDR3 in DNA: TGTGCCAGCAGCTTAGGGGAGGCCTGGATTTCTGAAAAACTGTTTTTT.

The genes are TRBV27 and TRBJ1-2; possibly TRBD1 for D (6 bases). The germline V and J ends were trimmed by 0 bases and 8 bases, with 19 bases remaining between them. The germline V gene encodes CDR1 MNHEY and CDR2 SMNVEV (reference sequence). The CDR3 runs 16 residues. The CDR3 nucleotides read TGTGCCAGCAGTTTATCACCAGGGGATCCCCTCAGAGGCTACACCTTC. The encoded protein is CASSLSPGDPLRGYTF.

The genes are TRBV4-1 and TRBJ2-7; the D gene is possibly TRBD1 (5 bases). CDR1 is MGHRA, CDR2 YSYEKL, per germline. The CDR3 is made up of 15 amino acids. Trimming pared 4 bases from V and 5 bases from J, leaving 18 bases between. The CDR3 DNA follows: TGCGCCAGCAGCCTTCACGGGCAGGGCGCCAACGAGCAGTACTTC. Residues: CASSLHGQGANEQYF.

The chain has TRBV7-6 and TRBJ1-3; D is uncertain. This CDR3 is 15 amino acids long. The V gene lost 1 base and the J gene lost 4 bases, with 11 bases spanning the gap. In germline, CDR1 is SGHVS, CDR2 FNYEAQ. The CDR3 nucleotides are TGTGCCAGCAGCTTAGGGTACGGCTCCGGAAACACCATATATTTT. Translation gives CASSLGYGSGNTIYF.

In its sample, this clone was seen a few times. Other nucleotide sequences in the sample specify the same CDR3. The chain carries TRBV7-3 and TRBJ1-1; D may be TRBD1 (5 bases). Trimming took off 3 bases at V and 0 bases at J, with 8 bases between the two ends. This CDR3 comprises 14 residues. Germline loops: CDR1 SGHTA, CDR2 FQGTGA. This chain's CDR3 is CASSFGTVNTEAFF. As DNA, the CDR3 is TGTGCCAGCAGCTTCGGGACGGTGAACACTGAAGCTTTCTTT.

The chain joins TRBV25-1 to TRBJ1-1; unclear D gene. The CDR3 contains 12 residues. Trimming shortened V by 8 bases and J by 1 base, and 8 bases separated the two germline ends. Per germline, CDR1 MGHDK and CDR2 SYGVNS. In DNA, the CDR3 is TGTGCCAGCGAAGGGAGGAACACTGAAGCTTTCTTT. It encodes CASEGRNTEAFF.

The chain combines TRBV12-5 with TRBJ1-2, with 9 bases matching TRBD1. CDR3 length equals 14 residues. CDR1 is LGHNT and CDR2 is FRNRAP in the germline V gene. The trim removed 6 bases at V and 7 bases at J, leaving 9 bases unmatched. This CDR3 reads CASGHPGQGGGYTF. DNA of the CDR3: TGTGCTAGTGGCCACCCGGGACAGGGAGGTGGCTACACCTTC. Full variable domain (missing parts from reference TRBV12-5 and TRBJ1-2): DARVTQTPRHKVTEMGQEVTMRCQPILGHNTVFWYRQTMMQGLELLAYFRNRAPLDDSGMPKDRFSAEMPDATLATLKIQPSEPRDSAVYFCASGHPGQGGGYTFGSGTRLTVV.

The chain recombines TRBV27 with TRBJ2-7; TRBD1 matches 8 bases. V gave up 2 bases and J gave up 3 bases; unmatched junction bases: 9. CDR1 and CDR2 from the germline V gene are MNHEY and SMNVEV (reference sequence). The CDR3 consists of 16 residues. CDR3 DNA sequence: TGTGCCAGCAGTTTAACCCAGGACAGGGTCCGCTACGAGCAGTACTTC. It translates to CASSLTQDRVRYEQYF.

CDR3 residues: CAISDRGVEPQHF. The CDR3 region has the DNA TGTGCCATCAGTGATCGTGGGGTTGAGCCCCAGCATTTT. The chain links TRBV10-3 to TRBJ1-5; D unclear. The CDR3 consists of 13 residues. Trimming took off 3 bases at V and 8 bases at J, with 11 bases between the two ends. Germline CDR1 is ENHRY and CDR2 is SYGVKD.

This rearrangement joins TRBV5-6 to TRBJ2-1; no firm D call. Germline V lookup: CDR1 SGHDT, CDR2 YYEEEE. This CDR3 spans 14 amino acids. Trimming took 0 bases from V and 0 from J, leaving 4 bases between them. The CDR3 sequence: CASSLDSSYNEQFF. CDR3 DNA: TGTGCCAGCAGCTTGGACAGCTCCTACAATGAGCAGTTCTTC.

The CDR3: CASSSTIGESTDTQYF. The CDR3 DNA sequence: TGTGCCAGCAGCTCCACGATAGGGGAATCCACAGATACGCAGTATTTT. The genes are TRBV11-1 and TRBJ2-3; D is perhaps TRBD1 (5 bases). This CDR3 is built from 16 residues. CDR1 is SGHAT and CDR2 is FQDESV in the germline V gene (reference sequence). The ends were cut back, 4 bases at V and 2 bases at J, with 16 bases in the middle.

Only a few counts were recorded for this clone. The genes are TRBV28 and TRBJ1-5; 9 positions agree with TRBD1. CDR1 and CDR2 from the germline V gene are MDHEN and SYDVKM. Losses at the gene ends were 2 bases for V and 4 bases for J; bases not matched to a gene: 0. This CDR3 region has 14 residues. CDR3 region: CASSLGQGNQPQHF. The CDR3 DNA reads TGTGCCAGCAGTTTAGGACAGGGGAATCAGCCCCAGCATTTT.

This clone was found once. The chain joins TRBV2 to TRBJ2-7, with unresolved D. V lost 6 bases, J lost 2 bases, and 8 bases lay in between. Germline assignment: CDR1 SNHLY and CDR2 FYNNEI. The CDR3 extends over 12 amino acids. The CDR3: CASRPAAYEQYF. The CDR3 DNA reads as TGTGCCAGCAGGCCAGCCGCCTACGAGCAGTACTTC.

The chain uses TRBV30 and TRBJ1-1; D gene uncertain. V was trimmed by 0 bases and J by 1 base, leaving 6 bases between them. CDR3 length: 13 residues. Germline CDR1 and CDR2: GTSNPN and SVGIG (reference sequence). CDR3 in amino acids: CAWSVGRNTEAFF. As DNA, the CDR3 is TGTGCCTGGAGTGTAGGCAGGAACACTGAAGCTTTCTTT.

The J gene is TRBJ2-1, the V gene TRBV10-3; D might be TRBD2 (6 bases). The ends were cut back, 0 bases at V and 0 bases at J, with 9 bases in the middle. This CDR3 is 16 amino acids long. CDR1 ENHRY and CDR2 SYGVKD come from the germline V gene. CDR3 DNA sequence: TGTGCCATCAGTGAGTCTAGCGGTAGCTCCTACAATGAGCAGTTCTTC. It codes for CAISESSGSSYNEQFF.

The V call is TRBV5-1, the J call TRBJ2-7; 8 bases align to TRBD1. Germline V lookup: CDR1 SGHRS, CDR2 YFSETQ. The CDR3 has 15 amino acids. J gave up 3 bases and V 9 bases, and 14 bases lay outside the gene matches. The chain's CDR3 is CATLRWTGRFYEQYF. CDR3 bases: TGCGCCACCCTGAGGTGGACAGGGAGGTTCTACGAGCAGTACTTC.

This chain joins TRBV4-1 and TRBJ1-1, with D perhaps matching TRBD1 (6 bases). The CDR3 consists of 15 residues. V was cut by 1 base and J by 2 bases, with 11 bases left in between. Germline CDR1 MGHRA, CDR2 YSYEKL. The chain's CDR3 is CASSQAEGGNTEAFF. The DNA for the CDR3 is TGCGCCAGCAGCCAAGCGGAGGGGGGAAACACTGAAGCTTTCTTT.

The chain uses TRBV7-8 and TRBJ2-7, with D possibly being TRBD1 (6 bases). Trimming cost V 6 bases and J 1 base, with 13 bases left between them. The CDR3 runs to 14 residues. Germline CDR1 reads SGHVS; CDR2 reads FQNEAQ. CDR3: CASRVGAPSYEQYF. The CDR3 DNA is TGTGCCAGCAGGGTGGGGGCGCCGTCCTACGAGCAGTACTTC.

J is TRBJ2-7 and V is TRBV28; tentative D call: TRBD2 (6 bases). Trimming shortened V by 8 bases and J by 0 bases, and 14 bases separated the two germline ends. Germline loops: CDR1 MDHEN, CDR2 SYDVKM. There are 14 residues in the CDR3. The CDR3 here is CASGGTRFSYEQYF. The CDR3, as DNA: TGTGCCAGCGGGGGGACTCGCTTCTCCTACGAGCAGTACTTC.

This clone was seen a few times. The J gene is TRBJ2-7, the V gene TRBV5-6, with TRBD1 matching 11 bases. V lost 2 bases to trimming and J lost 3 bases; unmatched junction nucleotides: 1. The germline gives CDR1 SGHDT, CDR2 YYEEEE. The CDR3 totals 14 residues. The CDR3 DNA reads TGTGCCAGCAGCTTCGGGACAGGGGGCTACGAGCAGTACTTC. Residues: CASSFGTGGYEQYF.

This sequence joins TRBV29-1 and TRBJ2-6; TRBD1 agrees at 8 bases. The junction had 15 bases not matched to a gene; V was cut back by 7 bases and J by 4 bases. The CDR3 sequence is 17 residues long. Looked up from germline, CDR1 is SQVTM and CDR2 is ANQGSEA. The CDR3 is CSAYSDREGPGANVLTF. CDR3 coding DNA: TGCAGCGCTTATTCGGACAGGGAAGGGCCCGGGGCCAACGTCCTGACTTTC.